Following are 3 T cell receptor beta chains from one sample sequenced in a study of cytomegalovirus exposure and HLA in healthy donors. Researchers ran the PCR with 60 Vbeta and 13 Jbeta primers. Clones were sequenced by immunoSEQ multiplex PCR, and TCRdb holds only the in-frame ones, with some missing. The data show around 100,000 clones, about 79% seen once. Sequenced material: PBMCs. The receptors shown here come from a woman aged 18-29 years in good health and CMV-seronegative.

The V gene is TRBV28, the J gene TRBJ2-7; TRBD1 matches 8 bases. CDR1 and CDR2 from the germline V gene are MDHEN and SYDVKM. The ends lost 0 bases at V and 2 bases at J; junction bases unmatched: 3. The CDR3 extends over 15 amino acids. CDR3 DNA sequence: TGTGCCAGCAGTTTATGGGGGACAGGAGCCTACGAGCAGTACTTC. Protein sequence: CASSLWGTGAYEQYF.

The CDR3 protein is CASSSVSRWGGNYGYTF. DNA of the CDR3: TGTGCCAGCAGTTCGGTCTCCAGATGGGGGGGTAACTATGGCTACACCTTC. The V call is TRBV28, the J call TRBJ1-2; weak D call: TRBD1 (5 bases). The CDR3 runs to 17 residues. Trimming took 4 bases from V and 1 from J, leaving 19 bases between them. Germline V gene data show CDR1 as MDHEN and CDR2 as SYDVKM.

The J gene is TRBJ2-3, the V gene TRBV5-1; 8 bases align to TRBD2. Trimming took 4 bases from V and 4 from J; bases not matched to a gene: 5. Looked up from germline, CDR1 is SGHRS and CDR2 is YFSETQ. The length of the CDR3 is 14 residues. CDR3 nucleotides: TGCGCCAGCAGCCCCGGGACTAGGGCAGATACGCAGTATTTT. It codes for CASSPGTRADTQYF. Using reference TRBV5-1 and TRBJ2-3 for the parts outside the CDR3, the full variable domain is KAGVTQTPRYLIKTRGQQVTLSCSPISGHRSVSWYQQTPGQGLQFLFEYFSETQRNKGNFPGRFSGRQFSNSRSEMNVSTLELGDSALYLCASSPGTRADTQYFGPGTRLTVL.